These 30 T cell receptor beta chains came from one sample sequenced in a study of blood T cell repertoires in COVID-19. The data were produced by immunoSEQ multiplex PCR, yet TCRdb's version contains in-frame clones alone and is incomplete. The repertoire consists of tens of thousands of clones, with 91% occurring once and the leading ten covering 3.1%. Material: peripheral blood. The receptors were gathered from a woman aged 70-85 years with active COVID-19.

The chain is built from TRBV4-2 and TRBJ2-4; 8 bases are a match to TRBD2. Trimming at V came to 0 bases and at J to 0 bases, leaving 4 bases not matched to a gene. Looked up from germline, CDR1 is LGHNA and CDR2 is YNFKEQ. The CDR3 extends over 17 amino acids. The CDR3 reads CASSQDPGGVAKNIQYF. CDR3 nucleotides: TGTGCCAGCAGCCAAGATCCGGGGGGGGTAGCCAAAAACATTCAGTACTTC.

The chain employs TRBV5-1 and TRBJ2-1; 12 bases agree with TRBD2. Germline V lookup: CDR1 SGHRS, CDR2 YFSETQ. The CDR3 has 16 residues. V was clipped by 4 bases and J by 6 bases; unmatched bases: 8. The CDR3: CASSIPTSGRPNEQFF. Here the CDR3 DNA reads TGCGCCAGCAGCATTCCTACTAGCGGGAGGCCCAATGAGCAGTTCTTC.

The chain links TRBV5-4 to TRBJ2-7; 11 nucleotides line up with TRBD2. V shed 2 bases, J shed 5 bases, and the junction held 6 bases outside the gene matches. This CDR3 contains 15 residues. The germline V gene has CDR1 SGHNT and CDR2 YYREEE (reference sequence). Written as DNA, the CDR3 is TGTGCCAGCAGCTTCGGGACTAGCGGAATCGACGAGCAGTACTTC. Translated, it gives CASSFGTSGIDEQYF.

The J gene is TRBJ1-5, the V gene TRBV7-9; 9 bases fit TRBD1. The germline V gene encodes CDR1 SEHNR and CDR2 FQNEAQ (reference sequence). V lost 5 bases to trimming and J lost 5 bases; unmatched junction nucleotides: 4. The CDR3 runs to 14 residues. The CDR3 DNA is TGTGCCAGCAGCACGACAGGGGGGGATCAGCCCCAGCATTTT. Residues: CASSTTGGDQPQHF.

In DNA form, the CDR3 reads TGTGCCAGCAGGGCCGGTGGACTAGCGGGAGGGCCGGGGCTACAAGAGACCCAGTACTTC. Protein product: CASRAGGLAGGPGLQETQYF. The chain recombines TRBV28 with TRBJ2-5; 15 bases match TRBD2. This CDR3 is built from 20 residues. The trim removed 6 bases at V and 2 bases at J, leaving 16 bases unmatched. Germline loops: CDR1 MDHEN, CDR2 SYDVKM.

Only one count was recorded for this clone. V and J are TRBV28 and TRBJ2-1; D not resolved. This CDR3 has 11 residues. The V end lost 4 bases, the J end lost 7 bases, and 5 bases lay between the germline ends. From germline, CDR1 is MDHEN and CDR2 SYDVKM. The CDR3 is CASSYRNEQFF. CDR3 in DNA: TGTGCCAGCAGTTATAGAAATGAGCAGTTCTTC.

The V call is TRBV2, the J call TRBJ2-6; tentatively, D is TRBD1 (6 bases). The CDR3 is 15 residues long. V was trimmed by 7 bases and J by 3 bases, leaving 13 bases between them. From germline, CDR1 is SNHLY and CDR2 FYNNEI. The CDR3 sequence is CASNRGGSGANVLTF. CDR3 DNA sequence: TGTGCCAGCAACCGAGGGGGAAGTGGGGCCAACGTCCTGACTTTC.

The rearrangement links TRBV11-2 to TRBJ2-5; 15 nucleotides agree with TRBD2. CDR1 and CDR2 from the germline V gene are SGHAT and FQNNGV. Losses at the gene ends were 5 bases for V and 2 bases for J; bases not matched to a gene: 6. The CDR3 runs to 17 residues. The CDR3 sequence is CASSLGLAGGIQETQYF. The CDR3, as DNA: TGTGCCAGCAGCCTGGGACTAGCGGGAGGAATACAAGAGACCCAGTACTTC.

J is TRBJ1-6 and V is TRBV30; D not resolved. CDR3 length equals 13 residues. V was clipped by 1 base and J by 13 bases, with 14 bases between them. The germline CDR1 and CDR2 sequences are GTSNPN and SVGIG (reference sequence). The CDR3 is CAWSEDGGFPLHF. The CDR3 bases are TGTGCCTGGAGTGAGGATGGAGGCTTCCCCCTCCACTTT.

V and J are TRBV10-3 and TRBJ2-7; TRBD1 agrees at 8 bases. V was clipped by 2 bases and J by 4 bases; unmatched bases: 13. The CDR3 is 17 amino acids. The germline CDR1 and CDR2 sequences are ENHRY and SYGVKD. The CDR3 loop reads CAISEGGRGPSSYEQYF. The CDR3 bases are TGTGCCATCAGTGAGGGGGGCAGGGGGCCCTCTTCATACGAGCAGTACTTC.

This chain joins TRBV5-1 and TRBJ2-3; D is perhaps TRBD2 (6 bases). Per the germline V gene, CDR1 is SGHRS and CDR2 is YFSETQ. The length of the CDR3 is 11 residues. V gave up 6 bases and J gave up 11 bases, with 13 bases separating them. Written as DNA, the CDR3 is TGCGCCAGCACCAATTGGGGGGAGCAGTATTTT. Translating gives CASTNWGEQYF.

The J gene is TRBJ2-7, the V gene TRBV5-1, with 9 bases aligning to TRBD1. Germline V CDR1 and CDR2: SGHRS, YFSETQ. Unmatched junction bases numbered 6, after V lost 5 bases and J lost 6 bases. The CDR3 is 13 amino acids. CDR3 in amino acids: CASSFGQGREQYF. The CDR3 DNA follows: TGCGCCAGCAGTTTCGGACAGGGGCGCGAGCAGTACTTC.

This clone showed up just a few times. The rearrangement links TRBV5-1 to TRBJ1-6; 7 bases are a match to TRBD1. The J segment lost 5 bases and the V segment lost 0 bases, leaving 5 bases of the junction unmatched. The CDR3 has 16 residues. Germline CDR1 SGHRS, CDR2 YFSETQ. CDR3 amino acids: CASSLETGADNSPLHF. CDR3 nucleotides: TGCGCCAGCAGCTTGGAAACAGGGGCGGATAATTCACCCCTCCACTTT.

The rearrangement uses TRBV20-1 and TRBJ2-7, with a possible D match to TRBD2 (7 bases). Germline V lookup: CDR1 DFQATT, CDR2 SNEGSKA (reference sequence). The CDR3 consists of 15 residues. V dropped 3 bases and J dropped 1 base, with 16 bases sitting between them. The CDR3 bases are TGCAGTGCTAGTTTAGGGGGGAGGGCTTCCTACGAGCAGTACTTC. Its translation: CSASLGGRASYEQYF.

J is TRBJ2-1 and V is TRBV27, with 11 bases fitting TRBD2. Germline CDR1 MNHEY, CDR2 SMNVEV (reference sequence). The CDR3 runs to 17 residues. V was pared by 6 bases and J by 4 bases, with 11 bases of the junction left unmatched. For the CDR3, the DNA is TGTGCCAGCAGCCTAGGGCTAGCGGGAGGTCTTTACAATGAGCAGTTCTTC. Its protein product is CASSLGLAGGLYNEQFF.

CDR3 sequence reads: CASSLLAGGRSTDTQYF. The DNA of the CDR3 is TGTGCCAGCAGCTTACTAGCGGGAGGGCGGAGCACAGATACGCAGTATTTT. The chain has TRBV7-2 and TRBJ2-3; 12 bases align to TRBD2. CDR3 length: 17 amino acids. From germline, CDR1 is SGHTA and CDR2 FQGNSA. Losses at the gene ends were 2 bases for V and 0 bases for J; bases not matched to a gene: 3.

The sample holds one count of this clone. This rearrangement joins TRBV7-2 to TRBJ2-7; TRBD2 is a possible D gene (6 bases). Trimming took off 5 bases at V and 0 bases at J, with 8 bases between the two ends. The CDR3 has 13 residues. Germline CDR1 is SGHTA and CDR2 is FQGNSA. The CDR3 nucleotides are TGTGCCAGCAGCCTGGACTACTCCTACGAGCAGTACTTC. It translates to CASSLDYSYEQYF.

The V gene is TRBV6-5, the J gene TRBJ1-1; 7 positions match TRBD1. With V trimmed by 5 bases and J by 0 bases, 3 bases remained unmatched. Looked up from germline, CDR1 is MNHEY and CDR2 is SVGAGI. The CDR3 runs 14 residues. The CDR3 region is CASSTTGLNTEAFF. As DNA, the CDR3 is TGTGCCAGCAGTACGACAGGGTTGAACACTGAAGCTTTCTTT.

The chain links TRBV20-1 to TRBJ2-3; a possible D gene is TRBD2 (5 bases). This CDR3 has 15 amino acids. CDR1 and CDR2 from the germline V gene are DFQATT and SNEGSKA (reference sequence). Between the trimmed V and J ends, which lost 3 bases and 2 bases, there was a span of 15 bases. The DNA of the CDR3 is TGCAGTGCTAGTAAGTTGAGCGGATACACAGATACGCAGTATTTT. This sequence encodes CSASKLSGYTDTQYF.

The chain carries TRBV20-1 and TRBJ2-7; D is unresolved. This CDR3 region has 11 residues. CDR1 DFQATT and CDR2 SNEGSKA come from the germline V gene (reference sequence). V was pared by 4 bases and J by 4 bases, with 8 bases between. The CDR3 coding sequence is TGCAGTGCTACTCTCCAGTACGAGCAGTACTTC. Protein product: CSATLQYEQYF.

The rearrangement links TRBV6-6 to TRBJ2-7, with a possible D match to TRBD2 (5 bases). The CDR3 loop spans 14 amino acids. Germline CDR1 is MNHNY and CDR2 is SVGAGI (reference sequence). DNA for the CDR3: TGTGCGTGTAGCCTGGCGGGCATTGCCTACGAGCAGTACTTC. Its protein product is CACSLAGIAYEQYF.

This sequence joins TRBV19 and TRBJ2-7; D unclear. This CDR3 spans 13 amino acids. The germline gives CDR1 LNHDA, CDR2 SQIVND (reference sequence). Trimming removed 10 bases at V and 2 bases at J, with 15 bases between. As DNA, the CDR3 is TGTGCCACGGCGGTGCAGAAGCCCTACGAGCAGTACTTC. Encoded protein: CATAVQKPYEQYF.

The chain's CDR3 is CATGGASGTSTYNEQFF. CDR3 DNA: TGTGCCACCGGAGGGGCTTCCGGGACTAGCACCTACAATGAGCAGTTCTTC. The gene calls are TRBV24-1 and TRBJ2-1, with 9 bases lining up with TRBD2. Germline loops: CDR1 KGHDR, CDR2 SFDVKD. J lost 2 bases, V lost 9 bases, and 13 bases had no gene match. The CDR3 runs 17 residues.

This clone has only one observation. The CDR3 loop is CASSSSGSYEQYF. CDR3 coding DNA: TGTGCCAGCAGTTCCTCAGGATCCTACGAGCAGTACTTC. The chain joins TRBV12-3 or TRBV12-4 to TRBJ2-7; no reliable D call. This CDR3 contains 13 residues. V was pared by 4 bases and J by 1 base, with 8 bases between.

The chain combines TRBV11-1 with TRBJ2-3; perhaps TRBD1 as D (6 bases). The CDR3 is 13 amino acids. CDR1 is SGHAT and CDR2 is FQDESV in the germline V gene (reference sequence). The germline V and J ends were trimmed by 9 bases and 2 bases, with 12 bases remaining between them. In nucleotides, the CDR3 is TGTGCCAGTTCGACAGGACTCACAGATACGCAGTATTTT. Amino acids: CASSTGLTDTQYF.

This clone showed up just a few times. This chain uses TRBV11-2 with TRBJ2-7; 9 bases are shared with TRBD1. The V segment lost 7 bases and the J segment 3 bases; nucleotides outside the gene matches: 13. This CDR3 has 16 residues. Germline CDR1 SGHAT, CDR2 FQNNGV. The CDR3 sequence is CASTQRNMDRGYEQYF. The CDR3 DNA follows: TGTGCCAGCACCCAAAGAAATATGGACAGGGGCTACGAGCAGTACTTC.

This rearrangement joins TRBV28 to TRBJ1-2; 8 bases are a match to TRBD1. Trimming cost V 2 bases and J 3 bases; bases outside gene matches: 2. The length of the CDR3 is 14 residues. Germline CDR1 and CDR2: MDHEN and SYDVKM. This CDR3 is CASSLPRGHYGYTF. The CDR3 DNA reads TGTGCCAGCAGTTTACCCAGGGGGCACTATGGCTACACCTTC.

The chain links TRBV28 to TRBJ2-7; TRBD1 aligns across 10 bases. Per the germline V gene, CDR1 is MDHEN and CDR2 is SYDVKM. The CDR3 sequence is 15 residues long. V trimming: 4 bases; J trimming: 1 base; junction bases outside the gene matches: 4. The CDR3 region is CASSSPGQGSYEQYF. The CDR3 region has the DNA TGTGCCAGCAGTTCCCCGGGACAGGGGTCCTACGAGCAGTACTTC.

This chain joins TRBV6-5 and TRBJ2-1, with unresolved D. V lost 2 bases, J lost 6 bases, and 5 bases lay in between. The CDR3 has 12 residues. The germline V gene encodes CDR1 MNHEY and CDR2 SVGAGI. The CDR3 loop is CASSYPGNEQFF. CDR3 DNA sequence: TGTGCCAGCAGTTACCCGGGCAATGAGCAGTTCTTC.

The V call is TRBV10-2, the J call TRBJ1-6; no clear D. This CDR3 has 12 residues. Looked up from germline, CDR1 is WSHSY and CDR2 is SAAADI. V lost 4 bases and J 14 bases, leaving 12 bases between the germline ends. The CDR3 sequence is CASSVLRETLHF. The CDR3 region has the DNA TGCGCCAGCAGTGTTTTGAGGGAAACCCTCCACTTT.